The entry below gives a single T cell receptor beta chain sequence along with its context. The antigen remains undetermined. This record belongs to a study of shared clonotypes between healthy human individuals. Each replicate PCR on the sorted subsets used roughly 210 ng DNA (about 30,000 T cell genomes). Only in-frame clones appear in the TCRdb table, and some are missing; sequencing was by immunoSEQ multiplex PCR. This table has millions of clones, approximately 94% appearing once. Study conclusions and caveats: Generation probabilities were higher for clonotypes shared across all four sorted-subset donors than for unshared ones. Limitation of the genetic and exposure-history diversity represented came from the few donors.

The CDR3 contains 15 residues. Unmatched junction bases numbered 6, after V lost 2 bases and J lost 2 bases. Per germline, CDR1 SGHRS and CDR2 YFSETQ. The chain joins TRBV5-1 to TRBJ2-7; 8 positions agree with TRBD1. Sequenced input: naive CD4+ T cells sorted from blood. Noted subset: CD45RA+ positively selected. The TCR sequence derives from a man between 18 and 29 years old in good health. DNA of the CDR3: TGCGCCAGCAGCTTCGGGACAGGACTAACCTACGAGCAGTACTTC. Translation gives CASSFGTGLTYEQYF.